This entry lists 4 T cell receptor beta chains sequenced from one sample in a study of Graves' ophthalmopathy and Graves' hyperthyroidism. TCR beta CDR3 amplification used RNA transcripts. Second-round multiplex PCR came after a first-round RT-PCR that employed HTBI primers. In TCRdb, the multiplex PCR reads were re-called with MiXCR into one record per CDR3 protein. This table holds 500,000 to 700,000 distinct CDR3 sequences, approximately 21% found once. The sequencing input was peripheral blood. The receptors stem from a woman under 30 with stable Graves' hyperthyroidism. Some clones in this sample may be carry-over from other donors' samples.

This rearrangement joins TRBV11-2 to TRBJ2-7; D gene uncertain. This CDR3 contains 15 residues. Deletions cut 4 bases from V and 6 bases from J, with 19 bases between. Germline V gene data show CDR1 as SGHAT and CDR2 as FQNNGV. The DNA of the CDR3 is TGTGCCAGCAGCTCGCTCCGAGACGTCATAGCCGAGCAGTACTTC. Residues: CASSSLRDVIAEQYF. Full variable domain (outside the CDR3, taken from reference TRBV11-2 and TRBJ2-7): EAGVAQSPRYKIIEKRQSVAFWCNPISGHATLYWYQQILGQGPKLLIQFQNNGVVDDSQLPKDRFSAERLKGVDSTLKIQPAKLEDSAVYLCASSSLRDVIAEQYFGPGTRLTVT.

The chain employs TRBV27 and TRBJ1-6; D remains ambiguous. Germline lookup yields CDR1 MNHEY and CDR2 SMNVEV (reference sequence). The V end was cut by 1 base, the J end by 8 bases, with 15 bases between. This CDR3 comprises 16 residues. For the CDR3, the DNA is TGTGCCAGCAGTTTATTGAGCCCTAGGAGGGATTCACCCCTCCACTTT. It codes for CASSLLSPRRDSPLHF.

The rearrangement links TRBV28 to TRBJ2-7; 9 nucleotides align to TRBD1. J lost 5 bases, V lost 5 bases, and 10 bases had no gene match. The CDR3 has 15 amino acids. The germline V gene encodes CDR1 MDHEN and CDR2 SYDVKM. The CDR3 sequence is CASSRVGQGGNEQYF. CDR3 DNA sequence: TGTGCCAGCAGTCGTGTGGGACAGGGAGGGAACGAGCAGTACTTC.

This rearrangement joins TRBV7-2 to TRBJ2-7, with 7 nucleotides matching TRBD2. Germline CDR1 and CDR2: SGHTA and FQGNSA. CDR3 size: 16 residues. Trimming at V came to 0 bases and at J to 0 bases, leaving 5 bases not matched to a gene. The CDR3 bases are TGTGCCAGCAGCTTAGCAGCCGGGAGGAGCTCCTACGAGCAGTACTTC. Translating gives CASSLAAGRSSYEQYF.